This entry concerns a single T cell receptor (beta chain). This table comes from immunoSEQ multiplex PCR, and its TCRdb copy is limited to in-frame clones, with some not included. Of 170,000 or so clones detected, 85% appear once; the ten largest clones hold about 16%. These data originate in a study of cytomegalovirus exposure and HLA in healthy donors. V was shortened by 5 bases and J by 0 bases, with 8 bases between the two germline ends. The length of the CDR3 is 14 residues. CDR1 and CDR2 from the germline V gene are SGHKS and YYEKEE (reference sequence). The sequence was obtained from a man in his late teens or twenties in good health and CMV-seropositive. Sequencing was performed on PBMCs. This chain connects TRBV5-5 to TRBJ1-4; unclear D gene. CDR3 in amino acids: CASSSPTTNEKLFF. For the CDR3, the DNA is TGTGCCAGCAGTTCACCTACAACTAATGAAAAACTGTTTTTT. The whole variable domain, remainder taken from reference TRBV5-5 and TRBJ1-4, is DAGVTQSPTHLIKTRGQQVTLRCSPISGHKSVSWYQQVLGQGPQFIFQYYEKEERGRGNFPDRFSARQFPNYSSELNVNALLLGDSALYLCASSSPTTNEKLFFGSGTQLSVL.